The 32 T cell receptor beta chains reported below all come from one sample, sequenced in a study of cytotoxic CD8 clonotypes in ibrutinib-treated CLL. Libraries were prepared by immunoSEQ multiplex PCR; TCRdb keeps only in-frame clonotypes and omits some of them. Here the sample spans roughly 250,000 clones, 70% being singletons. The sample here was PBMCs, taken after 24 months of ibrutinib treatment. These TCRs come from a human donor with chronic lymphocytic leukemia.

This chain's CDR3 is CASSVGQTEQYF. CDR3 DNA sequence: TGTGCCAGCAGCGTGGGACAGACCGAGCAGTACTTC. V and J are TRBV7-3 and TRBJ2-7; 7 bases are a match to TRBD1. This CDR3 is built from 12 residues. V dropped 5 bases and J dropped 6; count of bases not matched to a gene: 4. Per germline, CDR1 SGHTA and CDR2 FQGTGA.

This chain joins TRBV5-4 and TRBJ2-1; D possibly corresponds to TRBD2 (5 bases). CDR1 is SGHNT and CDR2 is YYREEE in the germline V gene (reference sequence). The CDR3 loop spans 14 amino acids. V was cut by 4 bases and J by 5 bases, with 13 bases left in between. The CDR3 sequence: CASSLGLTDNEQFF. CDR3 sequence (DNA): TGTGCCAGCAGCCTCGGACTTACAGACAATGAGCAGTTCTTC.

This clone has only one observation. The CDR3 sequence is CASSFWDREIGGYTF. CDR3 nucleotide sequence: TGTGCCAGCAGCTTTTGGGACAGGGAAATTGGTGGCTACACCTTC. The rearrangement links TRBV7-9 to TRBJ1-2; the match to TRBD1 covers 9 bases. V lost 3 bases and J lost 7; bases outside the gene matches: 9. The CDR3 loop spans 15 amino acids. Germline V gene lookup returns CDR1 SEHNR and CDR2 FQNEAQ (reference sequence).

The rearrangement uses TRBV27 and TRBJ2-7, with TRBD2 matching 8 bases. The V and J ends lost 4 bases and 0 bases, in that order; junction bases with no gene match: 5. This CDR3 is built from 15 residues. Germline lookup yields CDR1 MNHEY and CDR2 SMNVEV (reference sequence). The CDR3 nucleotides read TGTGCCAGCAGTTCCGGGGGGGCTTACTCCTACGAGCAGTACTTC. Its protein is CASSSGGAYSYEQYF.

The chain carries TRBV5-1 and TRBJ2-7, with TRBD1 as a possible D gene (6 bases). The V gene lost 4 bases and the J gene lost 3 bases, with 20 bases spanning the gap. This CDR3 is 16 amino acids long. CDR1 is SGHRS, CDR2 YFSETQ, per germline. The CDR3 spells CASSLGTLNYVYEQYF. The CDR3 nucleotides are TGCGCCAGCAGCCTCGGGACACTTAACTACGTCTACGAGCAGTACTTC.

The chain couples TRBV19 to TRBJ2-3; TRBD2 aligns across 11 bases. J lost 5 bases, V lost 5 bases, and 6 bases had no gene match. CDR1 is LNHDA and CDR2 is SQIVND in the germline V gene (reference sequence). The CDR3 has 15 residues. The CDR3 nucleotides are TGTGCCAGTAGTTTGACTAGCGGGGCCCTAGATACGCAGTATTTT. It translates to CASSLTSGALDTQYF.

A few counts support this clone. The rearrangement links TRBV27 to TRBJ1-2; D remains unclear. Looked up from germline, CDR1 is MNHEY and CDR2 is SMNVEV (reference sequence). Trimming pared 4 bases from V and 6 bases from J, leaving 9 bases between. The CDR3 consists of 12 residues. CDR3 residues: CASSSTAHGYTF. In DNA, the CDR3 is TGTGCCAGCAGTTCCACGGCCCATGGCTACACCTTC.

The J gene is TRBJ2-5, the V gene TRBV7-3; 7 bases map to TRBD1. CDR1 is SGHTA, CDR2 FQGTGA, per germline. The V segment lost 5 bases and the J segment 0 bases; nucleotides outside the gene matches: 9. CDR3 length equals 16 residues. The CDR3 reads CASSPLGTDNQETQYF. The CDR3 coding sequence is TGTGCCAGCAGCCCACTGGGGACAGATAACCAAGAGACCCAGTACTTC.

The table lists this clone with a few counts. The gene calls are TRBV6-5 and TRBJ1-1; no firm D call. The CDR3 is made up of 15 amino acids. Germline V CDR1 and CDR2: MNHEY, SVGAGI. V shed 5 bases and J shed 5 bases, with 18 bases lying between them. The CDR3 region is CASSPQRGEGTEAFF. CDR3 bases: TGTGCCAGCAGTCCCCAACGCGGGGAAGGTACTGAAGCTTTCTTT.

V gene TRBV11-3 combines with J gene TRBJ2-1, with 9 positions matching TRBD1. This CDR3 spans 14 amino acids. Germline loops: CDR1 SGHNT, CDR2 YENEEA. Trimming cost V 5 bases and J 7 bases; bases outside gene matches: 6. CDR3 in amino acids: CASSAGTGWNEQFF. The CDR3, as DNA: TGTGCCAGCAGCGCCGGGACAGGGTGGAATGAGCAGTTCTTC. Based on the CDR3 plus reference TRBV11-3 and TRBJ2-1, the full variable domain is EAGVVQSPRYKIIEKKQPVAFWCNPISGHNTLYWYLQNLGQGPELLIRYENEEAVDDSQLPKDRFSAERLKGVDSTLKIQPAELGDSAVYLCASSAGTGWNEQFFGPGTRLTVL.

The CDR3 nucleotides are TGCGCCAGCAGCACGGGGACTAGCGGGAGCACAGATACGCAGTATTTT. This gives the protein CASSTGTSGSTDTQYF. The chain couples TRBV5-1 to TRBJ2-3; TRBD2 matches at 12 bases. Germline V lookup: CDR1 SGHRS, CDR2 YFSETQ. V dropped 4 bases and J dropped 0; count of bases not matched to a gene: 3. This CDR3 has 16 amino acids.

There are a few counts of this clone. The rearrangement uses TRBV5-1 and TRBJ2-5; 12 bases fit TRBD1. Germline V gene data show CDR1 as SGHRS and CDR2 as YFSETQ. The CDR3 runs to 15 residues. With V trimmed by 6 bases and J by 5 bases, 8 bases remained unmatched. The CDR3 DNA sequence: TGCGCCAGCACCAGGGGACAGGGGGCGCGGGAGACCCAGTACTTC. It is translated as CASTRGQGARETQYF.

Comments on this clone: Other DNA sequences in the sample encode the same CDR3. The CDR3 nucleotides read TGTGCCAGCAGCGTCGGCGGGAGTGGGTACGAGCAGTACTTC. Encoded protein: CASSVGGSGYEQYF. V usage is TRBV9 and J usage is TRBJ2-7, with TRBD2 matching over 7 bases. Germline CDR1 reads SGDLS; CDR2 reads YYNGEE. The CDR3 loop spans 14 amino acids. V lost 2 bases to trimming and J lost 4 bases; unmatched junction nucleotides: 6.

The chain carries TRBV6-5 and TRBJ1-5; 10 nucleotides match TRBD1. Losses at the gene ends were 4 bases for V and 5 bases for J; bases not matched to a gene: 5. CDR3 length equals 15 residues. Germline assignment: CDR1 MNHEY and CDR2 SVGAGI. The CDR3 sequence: CASSSVGQGDQPQHF. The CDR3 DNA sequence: TGTGCCAGCAGTTCCGTTGGACAGGGGGATCAGCCCCAGCATTTT.

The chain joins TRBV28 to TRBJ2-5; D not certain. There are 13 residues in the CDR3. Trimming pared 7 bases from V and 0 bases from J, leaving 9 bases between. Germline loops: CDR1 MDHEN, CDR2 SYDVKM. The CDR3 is CASTRRYQETQYF. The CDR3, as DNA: TGTGCCAGCACACGACGGTACCAAGAGACCCAGTACTTC.

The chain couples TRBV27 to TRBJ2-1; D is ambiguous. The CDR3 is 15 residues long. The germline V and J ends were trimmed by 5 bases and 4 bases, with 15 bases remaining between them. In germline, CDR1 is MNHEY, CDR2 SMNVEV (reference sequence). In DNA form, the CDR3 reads TGTGCCAGCAGTCCGGCTCCCGCCCCGTACAATGAGCAGTTCTTC. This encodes CASSPAPAPYNEQFF.

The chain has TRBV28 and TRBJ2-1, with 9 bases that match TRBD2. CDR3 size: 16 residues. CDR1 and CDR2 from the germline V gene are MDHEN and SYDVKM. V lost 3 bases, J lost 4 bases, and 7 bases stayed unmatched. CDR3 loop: CASSLVSSGTYNEQFF. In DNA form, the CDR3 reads TGTGCCAGCAGTTTGGTGTCTAGCGGGACTTACAATGAGCAGTTCTTC.

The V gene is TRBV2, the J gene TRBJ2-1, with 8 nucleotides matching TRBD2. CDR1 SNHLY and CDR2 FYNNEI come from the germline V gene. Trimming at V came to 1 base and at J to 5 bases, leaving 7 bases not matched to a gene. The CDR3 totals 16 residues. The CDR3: CASSEVSISGNNEQFF. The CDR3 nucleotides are TGTGCCAGCAGTGAAGTTTCTATTAGCGGGAACAATGAGCAGTTCTTC.

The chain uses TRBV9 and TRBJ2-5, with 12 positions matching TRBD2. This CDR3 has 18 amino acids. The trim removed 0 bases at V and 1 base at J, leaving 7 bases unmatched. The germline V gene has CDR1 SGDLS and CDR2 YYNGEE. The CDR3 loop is CASSVATSTSGSQETQYF. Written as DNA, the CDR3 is TGTGCCAGCAGCGTAGCCACTTCGACTAGCGGGAGCCAAGAGACCCAGTACTTC.

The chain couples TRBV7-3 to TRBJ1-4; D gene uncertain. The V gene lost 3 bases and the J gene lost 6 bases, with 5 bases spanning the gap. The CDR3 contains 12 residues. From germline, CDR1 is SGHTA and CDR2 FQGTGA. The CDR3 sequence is CASSFWDEKLFF. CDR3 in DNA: TGTGCCAGCAGCTTCTGGGATGAAAAACTGTTTTTT.

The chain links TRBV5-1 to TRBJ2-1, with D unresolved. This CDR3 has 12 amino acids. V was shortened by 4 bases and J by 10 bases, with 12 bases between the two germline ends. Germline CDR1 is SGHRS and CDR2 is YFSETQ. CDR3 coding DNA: TGCGCCAGCAGCCCGAGCCTAGTCGAGCAGTTCTTC. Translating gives CASSPSLVEQFF.

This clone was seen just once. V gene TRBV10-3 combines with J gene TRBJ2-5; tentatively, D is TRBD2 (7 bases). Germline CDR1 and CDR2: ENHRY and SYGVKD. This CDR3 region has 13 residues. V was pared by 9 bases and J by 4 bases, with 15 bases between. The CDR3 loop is CAMGAGVRETQYF. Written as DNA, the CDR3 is TGTGCCATGGGGGCGGGGGTCAGAGAGACCCAGTACTTC.

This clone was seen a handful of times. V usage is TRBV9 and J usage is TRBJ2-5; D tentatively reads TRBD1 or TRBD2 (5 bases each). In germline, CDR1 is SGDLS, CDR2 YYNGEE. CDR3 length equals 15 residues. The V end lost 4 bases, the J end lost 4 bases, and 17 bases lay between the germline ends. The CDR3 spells CASSLQLGAAETQYF. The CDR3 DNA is TGTGCCAGCAGCCTACAACTAGGGGCGGCAGAGACCCAGTACTTC.

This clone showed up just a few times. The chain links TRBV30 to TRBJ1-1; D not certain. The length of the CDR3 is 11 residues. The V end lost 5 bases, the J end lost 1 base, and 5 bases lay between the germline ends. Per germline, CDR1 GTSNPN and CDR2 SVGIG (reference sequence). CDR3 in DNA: TGTGCCTGGGTGGAGAACACTGAAGCTTTCTTT. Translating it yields CAWVENTEAFF.

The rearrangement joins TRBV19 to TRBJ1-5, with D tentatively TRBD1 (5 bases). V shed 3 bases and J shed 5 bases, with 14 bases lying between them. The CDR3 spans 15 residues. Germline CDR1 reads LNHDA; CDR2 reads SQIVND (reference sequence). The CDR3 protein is CASSIGTPGHQPQHF. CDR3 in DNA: TGTGCCAGTAGTATTGGGACCCCCGGACATCAGCCCCAGCATTTT.

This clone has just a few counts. This CDR3 reads CGVGGVETQYF. CDR3 nucleotides: TGTGGGGTAGGGGGCGTGGAGACCCAGTACTTC. The rearrangement joins TRBV28 to TRBJ2-5; 7 bases align to TRBD1. This CDR3 is built from 11 residues. Germline V CDR1 and CDR2: MDHEN, SYDVKM.

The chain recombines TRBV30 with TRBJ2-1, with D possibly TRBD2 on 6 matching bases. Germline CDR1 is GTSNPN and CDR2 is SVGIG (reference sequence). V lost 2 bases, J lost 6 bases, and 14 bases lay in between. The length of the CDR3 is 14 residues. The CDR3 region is CAWSFGGDLNEQFF. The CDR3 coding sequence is TGTGCCTGGAGTTTCGGGGGAGATCTCAATGAGCAGTTCTTC.

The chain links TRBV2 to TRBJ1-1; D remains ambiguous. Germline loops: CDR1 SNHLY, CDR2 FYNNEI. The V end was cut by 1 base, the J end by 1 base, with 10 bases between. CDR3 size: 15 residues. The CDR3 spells CASSEEGQQNTEAFF. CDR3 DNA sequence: TGTGCCAGCAGTGAAGAAGGCCAGCAGAACACTGAAGCTTTCTTT. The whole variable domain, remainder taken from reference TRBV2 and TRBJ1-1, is EPEVTQTPSHQVTQMGQEVILRCVPISNHLYFYWYRQILGQKVEFLVSFYNNEISEKSEIFDDQFSVERPDGSNFTLKIRSTKLEDSAMYFCASSEEGQQNTEAFFGQGTRLTVV.

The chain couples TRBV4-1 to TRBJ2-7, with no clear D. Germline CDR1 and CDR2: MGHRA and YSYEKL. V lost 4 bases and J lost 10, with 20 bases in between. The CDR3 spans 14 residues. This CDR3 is CASSPSAETVRQYF. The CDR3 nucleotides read TGCGCCAGCAGCCCCTCGGCGGAAACGGTACGTCAGTACTTC.

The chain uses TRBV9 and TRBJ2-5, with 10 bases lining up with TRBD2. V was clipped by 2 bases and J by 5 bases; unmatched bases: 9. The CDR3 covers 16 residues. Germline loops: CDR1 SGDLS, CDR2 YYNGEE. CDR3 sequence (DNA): TGTGCCAGCAGCGTGGGGACTAGCGAGGAGGTGGAGACCCAGTACTTC. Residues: CASSVGTSEEVETQYF.

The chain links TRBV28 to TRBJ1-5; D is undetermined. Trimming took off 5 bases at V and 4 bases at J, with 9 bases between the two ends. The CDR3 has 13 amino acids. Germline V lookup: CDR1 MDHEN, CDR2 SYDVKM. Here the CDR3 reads CASSPPVNQPQHF. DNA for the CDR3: TGTGCCAGCAGTCCCCCCGTAAATCAGCCCCAGCATTTT.

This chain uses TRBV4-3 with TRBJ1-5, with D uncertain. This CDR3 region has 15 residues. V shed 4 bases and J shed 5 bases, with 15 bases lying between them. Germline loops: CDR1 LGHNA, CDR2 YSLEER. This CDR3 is CASSRETSSDQPQHF. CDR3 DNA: TGCGCCAGCAGCCGCGAGACTTCGTCCGATCAGCCCCAGCATTTT.